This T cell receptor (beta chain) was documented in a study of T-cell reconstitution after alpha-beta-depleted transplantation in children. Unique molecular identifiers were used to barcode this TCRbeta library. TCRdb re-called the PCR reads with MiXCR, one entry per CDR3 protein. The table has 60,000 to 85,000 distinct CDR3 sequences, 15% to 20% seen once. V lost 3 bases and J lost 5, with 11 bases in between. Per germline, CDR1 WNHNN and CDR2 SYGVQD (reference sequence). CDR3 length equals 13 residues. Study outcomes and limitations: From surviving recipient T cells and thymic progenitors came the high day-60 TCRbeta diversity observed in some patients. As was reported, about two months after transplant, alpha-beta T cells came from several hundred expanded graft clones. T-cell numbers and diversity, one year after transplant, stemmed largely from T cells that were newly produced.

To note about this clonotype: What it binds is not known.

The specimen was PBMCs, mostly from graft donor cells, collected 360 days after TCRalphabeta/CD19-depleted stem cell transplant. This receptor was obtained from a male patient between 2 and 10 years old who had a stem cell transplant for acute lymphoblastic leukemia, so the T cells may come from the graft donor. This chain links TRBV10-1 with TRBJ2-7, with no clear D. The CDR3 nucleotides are TGCGCCAGCAGTGATCTGGGGTTTGACGAGCAGTACTTC. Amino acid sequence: CASSDLGFDEQYF.